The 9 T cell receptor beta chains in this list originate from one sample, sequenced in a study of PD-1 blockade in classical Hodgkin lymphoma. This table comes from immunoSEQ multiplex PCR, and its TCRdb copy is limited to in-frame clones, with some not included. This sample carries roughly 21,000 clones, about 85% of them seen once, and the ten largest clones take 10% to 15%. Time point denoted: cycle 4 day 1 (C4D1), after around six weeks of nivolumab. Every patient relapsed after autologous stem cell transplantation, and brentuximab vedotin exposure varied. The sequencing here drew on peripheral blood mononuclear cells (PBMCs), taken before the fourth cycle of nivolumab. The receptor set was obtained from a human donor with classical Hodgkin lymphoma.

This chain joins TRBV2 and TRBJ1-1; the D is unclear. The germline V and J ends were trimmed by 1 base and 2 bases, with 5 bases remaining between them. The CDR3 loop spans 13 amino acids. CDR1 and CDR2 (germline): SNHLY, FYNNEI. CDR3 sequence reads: CASSEGPNTEAFF. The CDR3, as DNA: TGTGCCAGCAGTGAAGGGCCAAACACTGAAGCTTTCTTT.

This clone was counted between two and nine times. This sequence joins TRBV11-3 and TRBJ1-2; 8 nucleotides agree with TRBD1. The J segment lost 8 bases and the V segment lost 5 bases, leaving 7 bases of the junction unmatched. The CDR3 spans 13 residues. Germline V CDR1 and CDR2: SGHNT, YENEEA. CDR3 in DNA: TGTGCCAGCAGCAACGGACAGGGAGGGGGCTACACCTTC. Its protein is CASSNGQGGGYTF.

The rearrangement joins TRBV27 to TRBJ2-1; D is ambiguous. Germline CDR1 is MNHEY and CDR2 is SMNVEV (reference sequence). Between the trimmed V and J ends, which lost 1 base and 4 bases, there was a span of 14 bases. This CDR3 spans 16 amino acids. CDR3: CASSLFQGVRYNEQFF. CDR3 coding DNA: TGTGCCAGCAGTTTATTCCAAGGCGTCCGATACAATGAGCAGTTCTTC.

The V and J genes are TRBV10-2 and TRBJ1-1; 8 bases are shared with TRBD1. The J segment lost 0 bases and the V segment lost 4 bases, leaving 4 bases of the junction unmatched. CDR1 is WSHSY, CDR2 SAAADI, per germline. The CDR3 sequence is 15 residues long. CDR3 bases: TGCGCCAGCAGTGTCACAGGGGGGATGAACACTGAAGCTTTCTTT. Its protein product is CASSVTGGMNTEAFF.

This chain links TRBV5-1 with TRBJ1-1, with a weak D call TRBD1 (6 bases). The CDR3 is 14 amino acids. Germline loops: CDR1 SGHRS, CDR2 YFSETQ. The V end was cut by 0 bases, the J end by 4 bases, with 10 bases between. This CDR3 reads CASSLAGAGTEAFF. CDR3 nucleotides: TGCGCCAGCAGCTTGGCAGGGGCAGGCACTGAAGCTTTCTTT.

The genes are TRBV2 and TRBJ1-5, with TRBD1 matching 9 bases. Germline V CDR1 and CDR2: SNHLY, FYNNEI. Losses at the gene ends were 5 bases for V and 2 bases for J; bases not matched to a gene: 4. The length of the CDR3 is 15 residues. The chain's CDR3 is CASSYRGQGNQPQHF. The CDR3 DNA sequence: TGTGCCAGCAGTTACAGGGGGCAAGGCAATCAGCCCCAGCATTTT.

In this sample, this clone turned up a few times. The CDR3 region has the DNA TGTGCCAGTAGTATAAGGGTCCGGGAGACCCAGTACTTC. It codes for CASSIRVRETQYF. The chain couples TRBV19 to TRBJ2-5; D is uncertain. CDR1 and CDR2 from the germline V gene are LNHDA and SQIVND (reference sequence). This CDR3 spans 13 amino acids. V shed 2 bases and J shed 5 bases, with 9 bases lying between them.

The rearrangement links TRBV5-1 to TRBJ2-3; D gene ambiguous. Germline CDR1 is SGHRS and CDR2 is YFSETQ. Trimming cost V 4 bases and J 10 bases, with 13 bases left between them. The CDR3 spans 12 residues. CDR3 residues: CASSTPGAPQYF. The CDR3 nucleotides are TGCGCCAGCAGCACACCCGGCGCTCCGCAGTATTTT.

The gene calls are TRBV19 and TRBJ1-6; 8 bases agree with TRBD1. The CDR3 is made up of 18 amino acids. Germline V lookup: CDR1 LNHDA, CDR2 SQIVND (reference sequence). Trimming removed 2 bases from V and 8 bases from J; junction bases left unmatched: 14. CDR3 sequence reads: CASSIFRGGQGVDSPLHF. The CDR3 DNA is TGTGCCAGTAGTATATTTAGGGGTGGACAGGGAGTCGATTCACCCCTCCACTTT.